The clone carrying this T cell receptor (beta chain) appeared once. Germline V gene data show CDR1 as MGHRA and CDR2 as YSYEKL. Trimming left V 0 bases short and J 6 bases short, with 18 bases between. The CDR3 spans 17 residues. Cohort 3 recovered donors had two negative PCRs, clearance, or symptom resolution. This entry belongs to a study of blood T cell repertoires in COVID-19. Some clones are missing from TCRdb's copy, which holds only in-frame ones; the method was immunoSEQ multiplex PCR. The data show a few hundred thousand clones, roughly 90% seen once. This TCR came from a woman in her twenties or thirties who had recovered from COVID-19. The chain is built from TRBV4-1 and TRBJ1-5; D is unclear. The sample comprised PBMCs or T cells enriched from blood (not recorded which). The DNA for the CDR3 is TGCGCCAGCAGCCAAGATATCTCCAAAGAGGGCATTCAGCCCCAGCATTTT. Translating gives CASSQDISKEGIQPQHF.